Listed below are T cell receptor beta chains from one sample, sequenced in a study of T cells after yellow fever vaccination. A single record per CDR3 protein comes from TCRdb applying MiXCR to the 5' RACE reads. The sample has about 500,000 distinct CDR3 sequences; roughly 17% are singletons. The starting material was PBMCs, obtained 5 to 6 days after the first yellow fever vaccination. The receptors shown here come from a man between 18 and 29 years old who received the YFV17D yellow fever vaccine. CDR3s include the opening cysteine and the closing phenylalanine or tryptophan. Each record gives: clone size, D gene, J gene, V gene, CDR3 protein, CDR3 DNA. A D gene is named only where the DNA matches it firmly. Size is omitted from some rows. Given values are once, few, many or a class for expanded clones.

many TRBD1 TRBJ2-5 TRBV19 CASSQGTGGAETQYF TGTGCCAGTAGTCAAGGGACAGGGGGCGCGGAGACCCAGTACTTC
few - TRBJ2-5 TRBV2 CASSDGGRETQYF TGTGCCAGCAGTGATGGGGGGCGGGAGACCCAGTACTTC
few TRBD2 TRBJ2-7 TRBV9 CASSVTSGVSEQYF TGTGCCAGCAGCGTGACTAGCGGGGTCTCCGAGCAGTACTTC
few - TRBJ2-5 TRBV5-1 CASSISQETQYF TGCGCCAGCAGCATTAGCCAAGAGACCCAGTACTTC
few - TRBJ2-5 TRBV13 CASSSRTGDQETQYF TGTGCCAGCAGCTCCCGGACTGGGGACCAAGAGACCCAGTACTTC
few - TRBJ2-3 TRBV25-1 CASSDPSGTDTQYF TGTGCCAGCAGTGACCCCTCAGGCACAGATACGCAGTATTTT
- TRBD2 TRBJ2-2 TRBV7-2 CASSLRFRGDGELFF TGTGCCAGCAGCTTAAGGTTTCGGGGGGACGGGGAGCTGTTTTTT
- - TRBJ1-1 TRBV5-1 CASSLGKQGTEAFF TGCGCCAGCAGCTTGGGGAAACAGGGAACTGAAGCTTTCTTT
- - TRBJ2-2 TRBV6-5 CASNSGPNTGELFF TGTGCCAGCAATTCCGGGCCCAACACCGGGGAGCTGTTTTTT
- - TRBJ1-1 TRBV7-2 CASSRDSTEAFF TGTGCCAGCAGTCGTGACAGTACTGAAGCTTTCTTT
few TRBD1 TRBJ2-3 TRBV13 CASSFQIGQGSTDTQYF TGTGCCAGCAGCTTTCAGATCGGACAGGGGAGCACAGATACGCAGTATTTT
- - TRBJ1-4 TRBV6-5 CASSYSTRGNEKLFF TGTGCCAGCAGTTACTCTACAAGGGGTAATGAAAAACTGTTTTTT
- - TRBJ1-1 TRBV20-1 CSARGLNLNTEAFF TGCAGTGCTAGAGGTCTAAATTTGAACACTGAAGCTTTCTTT
- - TRBJ1-5 TRBV18 CASSPSLADPSNQPQHF TGTGCCAGCTCACCGTCTCTGGCGGACCCGAGCAATCAGCCCCAGCATTTT
- TRBD1 TRBJ2-7 TRBV4-1 CASSQDGTGTYEQYF TGCGCCAGCAGCCAAGATGGGACAGGGACCTACGAGCAGTACTTC
- TRBD1 TRBJ2-7 TRBV4-1 CASSQGQGFLYEQYF TGCGCCAGCAGCCAGGGACAGGGCTTCCTATACGAGCAGTACTTC
- - TRBJ2-1 TRBV12-3/TRBV12-4 CASSPPPAQYNEQFF TGTGCCAGCAGTCCCCCCCCGGCTCAGTACAATGAGCAGTTCTTC
once TRBD1 TRBJ1-5 TRBV7-9 CASSLGQQYSNQPQHF TGTGCCAGCAGCTTGGGACAGCAGTATAGCAATCAGCCCCAGCATTTT
few - TRBJ2-1 TRBV2 CASSEGDRYNEQFF TGTGCCAGCAGTGAAGGCGACAGATACAATGAGCAGTTCTTC
- - TRBJ1-1 TRBV6-2/TRBV6-3 CASSYRGRVNTEAFF TGTGCCAGCAGTTATCGGGGGAGGGTGAACACTGAAGCTTTCTTT
few TRBD1 TRBJ2-5 TRBV7-9 CASSPRGTGTQETQYF TGTGCCAGCAGCCCCCGGGGGACAGGGACCCAAGAGACCCAGTACTTC
few - TRBJ2-2 TRBV21-1 CASSKVTHYGGELFF TGTGCCAGCAGCAAAGTCACGCACTACGGCGGGGAGCTGTTTTTT
- - TRBJ1-2 TRBV3-1 CASSQEQICGYTF TGTGCCAGCAGCCAAGAACAGATATGTGGCTACACCTTC
- TRBD1 TRBJ2-1 TRBV5-1 CASSLVMGQGGSEQFF TGCGCCAGCAGCTTGGTCATGGGACAGGGGGGTAGTGAGCAGTTCTTC
few TRBD1 TRBJ2-5 TRBV20-1 CSANRDRGQNQETQYF TGCAGTGCCAACCGGGACAGGGGGCAAAACCAAGAGACCCAGTACTTC
- - TRBJ2-4 TRBV6-1 CASRKRDTNFHQNIQYF TGTGCCAGCAGAAAACGCGATACTAATTTCCATCAAAACATTCAGTACTTC
few - TRBJ1-4 TRBV15 CATSRGSPYTTNEKLFF TGTGCCACCAGCAGAGGATCCCCCTACACAACTAATGAAAAACTGTTTTTT
few TRBD1 TRBJ2-3 TRBV18 CASSPPRTGADTQYF TGTGCCAGCTCACCACCGCGGACAGGGGCAGATACGCAGTATTTT
few - TRBJ2-5 TRBV4-3 CASSQDHDRETQYF TGCGCCAGCAGCCAAGATCACGACCGAGAGACCCAGTACTTC
many - TRBJ1-4 TRBV5-1 CASSAGPKGVDEKLFF TGCGCCAGCAGCGCGGGACCGAAAGGGGTGGATGAAAAACTGTTTTTT
few TRBD1 TRBJ1-1 TRBV14 CASRQGGTTEAFF TGTGCCAGCAGACAGGGGGGTACCACTGAAGCTTTCTTT
- - TRBJ2-5 TRBV27 CASSPGAGVKRYQETQYF TGTGCCAGCAGCCCGGGGGCGGGGGTCAAGAGATACCAAGAGACCCAGTACTTC
few - TRBJ1-5 TRBV20-1 CSARDLGDSNQPQHF TGCAGTGCTAGAGATCTGGGGGATAGCAATCAGCCCCAGCATTTT
few TRBD2 TRBJ2-1 TRBV7-3 CASSLMGGSYNEQFF TGTGCCAGCAGCTTAATGGGGGGGTCCTACAATGAGCAGTTCTTC
- - TRBJ2-7 TRBV10-2 CASSEGRDPSYEQYF TGCGCCAGCAGTGAAGGCAGGGACCCTTCCTACGAGCAGTACTTC
- TRBD2 TRBJ2-5 TRBV29-1 CSVESGVETETQYF TGCAGCGTTGAGAGCGGGGTCGAGACTGAGACCCAGTACTTC
- - TRBJ2-2 TRBV7-3 CASSPEFGPGELFF TGTGCCAGCAGCCCGGAGTTTGGGCCCGGGGAGCTGTTTTTT
- - TRBJ2-6 TRBV27 CASKSVGSSGANVLTF TGTGCCAGCAAATCGGTAGGGTCCTCTGGGGCCAACGTCCTGACTTTC
few TRBD1 TRBJ1-4 TRBV4-1 CASSQAQGGGEKLFF TGCGCCAGCAGCCAAGCCCAGGGGGGAGGTGAAAAACTGTTTTTT
once - TRBJ2-3 TRBV5-1 CASSLWVGADTQYF TGCGCCAGCAGCTTGTGGGTCGGGGCAGATACGCAGTATTTT
few TRBD1 TRBJ2-2 TRBV5-1 CASSFYGDRVTGELFF TGCGCCAGCAGCTTCTACGGGGACAGGGTAACCGGGGAGCTGTTTTTT
many TRBD2 TRBJ2-4 TRBV4-2 CASSRTSGGAENIQYF TGTGCCAGCAGCCGAACTAGCGGGGGGGCGGAAAACATTCAGTACTTC
- TRBD2 TRBJ2-7 TRBV7-2 CASSLGLANYEQYF TGTGCCAGCAGCTTAGGACTAGCGAATTACGAGCAGTACTTC
few - TRBJ1-1 TRBV12-3/TRBV12-4 CASSLYPRVATEAFF TGTGCCAGCAGTCTATACCCCCGAGTGGCCACTGAAGCTTTCTTT
few TRBD2 TRBJ2-3 TRBV27 CASSLSTSGSTDTQYF TGTGCCAGCAGTTTATCCACTAGCGGTAGCACAGATACGCAGTATTTT
many - TRBJ2-3 TRBV20-1 CSAASSTDTQYF TGCAGTGCTGCCTCTAGCACAGATACGCAGTATTTT
few - TRBJ2-2 TRBV4-3 CASSQDETSSSLGELFF TGCGCCAGCAGCCAAGATGAGACTAGTTCCAGTCTCGGGGAGCTGTTTTTT
- TRBD2 TRBJ2-1 TRBV7-2 CASSTQGTISYNEQFF TGTGCCAGCAGCACCCAAGGGACTATATCCTACAATGAGCAGTTCTTC
- - TRBJ1-1 TRBV11-2 CASSPNGPGTEAFF TGTGCCAGCAGCCCCAATGGACCAGGTACTGAAGCTTTCTTT
- TRBD1 TRBJ1-6 TRBV20-1 CSARTTGNSPLHF TGCAGTGCTAGGACGACAGGGAATTCACCCCTCCACTTT
- - TRBJ1-3 TRBV7-2 CAVGPNRGNTIYF TGTGCCGTCGGGCCTAACAGGGGAAACACCATATATTTT
- - TRBJ1-1 TRBV5-1 CASSPSQGPEAFF TGCGCCAGCAGCCCCTCGCAGGGTCCTGAAGCTTTCTTT
few TRBD2 TRBJ2-3 TRBV20-1 CSAPGSGGAQDTQYF TGCAGTGCTCCAGGGAGCGGGGGGGCACAAGATACGCAGTATTTT
- - TRBJ1-1 TRBV4-1 CASTAFGRLNTEAFF TGCGCCAGCACGGCCTTCGGACGGCTGAACACTGAAGCTTTCTTT
few - TRBJ2-2 TRBV5-5 CASSQPWGQIGTGELFF TGTGCCAGCAGCCAACCTTGGGGGCAAATTGGGACCGGGGAGCTGTTTTTT
few TRBD2 TRBJ2-5 TRBV5-4 CASSRGTGGLSETQYF TGTGCCAGCAGCCGAGGAACGGGGGGGCTTAGCGAGACCCAGTACTTC
many - TRBJ1-3 TRBV6-6 CASIQQSGNTIYF TGTGCCAGCATCCAACAATCTGGAAACACCATATATTTT
- - TRBJ1-6 TRBV5-1 CASRLGTSYNSPLHF TGCGCCAGCAGGTTAGGGACCTCCTATAATTCACCCCTCCACTTT
few - TRBJ1-4 TRBV18 CAASGSANEKLFF TGTGCCGCCTCCGGGTCAGCTAATGAAAAACTGTTTTTT
many - TRBJ1-2 TRBV12-3/TRBV12-4 CASSLIPQGLEGYGYTF TGTGCCAGCAGTTTAATCCCGCAGGGGCTGGAGGGCTATGGCTACACCTTC